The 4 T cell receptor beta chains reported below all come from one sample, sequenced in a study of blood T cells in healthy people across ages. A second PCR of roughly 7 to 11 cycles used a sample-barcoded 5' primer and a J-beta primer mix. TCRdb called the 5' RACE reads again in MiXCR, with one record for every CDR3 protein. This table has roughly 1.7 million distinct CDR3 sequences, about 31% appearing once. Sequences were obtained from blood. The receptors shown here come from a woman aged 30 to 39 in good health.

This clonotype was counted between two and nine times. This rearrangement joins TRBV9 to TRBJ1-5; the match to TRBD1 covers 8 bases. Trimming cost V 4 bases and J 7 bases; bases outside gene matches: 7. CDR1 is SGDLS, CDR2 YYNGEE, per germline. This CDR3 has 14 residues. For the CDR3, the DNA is TGTGCCAGCAGCCGGACAGGGCTGGGGCAGCCCCAGCATTTT. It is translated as CASSRTGLGQPQHF. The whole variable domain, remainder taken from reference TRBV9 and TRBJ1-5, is DSGVTQTPKHLITATGQRVTLRCSPRSGDLSVYWYQQSLDQGLQFLIQYYNGEERAKGNILERFSAQQFPDLHSELNLSSLELGDSALYFCASSRTGLGQPQHFGDGTRLSIL.

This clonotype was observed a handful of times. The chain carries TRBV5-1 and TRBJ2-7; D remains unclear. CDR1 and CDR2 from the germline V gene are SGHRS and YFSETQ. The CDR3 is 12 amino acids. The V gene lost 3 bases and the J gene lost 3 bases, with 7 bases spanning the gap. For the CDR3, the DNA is TGCGCCAGCAGCTCCCCACACTACGAGCAGTACTTC. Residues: CASSSPHYEQYF.

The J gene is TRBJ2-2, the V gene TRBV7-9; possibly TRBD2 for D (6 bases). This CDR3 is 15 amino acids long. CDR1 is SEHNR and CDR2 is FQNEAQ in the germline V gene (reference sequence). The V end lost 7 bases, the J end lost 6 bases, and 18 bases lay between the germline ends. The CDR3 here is CASILVSSGAGELFF. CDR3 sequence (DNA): TGTGCCAGCATCCTAGTGTCTTCGGGGGCCGGGGAGCTGTTTTTT.

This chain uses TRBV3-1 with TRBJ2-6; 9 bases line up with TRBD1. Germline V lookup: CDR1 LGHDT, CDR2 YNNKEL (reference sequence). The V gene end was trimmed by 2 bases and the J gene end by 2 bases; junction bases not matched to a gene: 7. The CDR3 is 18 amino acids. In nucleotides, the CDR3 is TGTGCCAGCAGCCAATTACCGGGACAGGGTCCTGGGGCCAACGTCCTGACTTTC. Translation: CASSQLPGQGPGANVLTF.